The rows below give T cell receptor beta chains drawn from one sample of a study of shared clonotypes between healthy human individuals. The table came from immunoSEQ multiplex PCR; TCRdb's copy has only in-frame clones and leaves some out. The sample lists approximately 500,000 clones, roughly 80% occurring once. The material sequenced was PBMCs. The receptors were sampled from a woman in her 40s in good health. Some clones in this sample may be carry-over from other donors' samples. Each CDR3 is given with its conserved first and last residue. The D gene is left open where the match is weak. Clone sizes are given selectively: once, few, many, or a class where the clone is expanded.

V gene: TRBV7-2; clone size: few; D gene: -; J gene: TRBJ1-1; CDR3 protein: CASSFTDQGTEAFF; CDR3 DNA: TGTGCCAGCAGCTTTACAGACCAGGGGACTGAAGCTTTCTTT
V gene: TRBV5-1; clone size: few; D gene: -; J gene: TRBJ1-1; CDR3 protein: CASSLPRAGRSVLTEAFF; CDR3 DNA: TGCGCCAGCAGCCTACCCCGGGCAGGGAGGTCCGTATTAACTGAAGCTTTCTTT
V gene: TRBV15; clone size: -; D gene: -; J gene: TRBJ2-3; CDR3 protein: CATSRGARDGTDTQYF; CDR3 DNA: TGTGCCACCAGCAGAGGTGCTCGCGACGGCACAGATACGCAGTATTTT
V gene: TRBV9; clone size: -; D gene: TRBD1; J gene: TRBJ2-6; CDR3 protein: CASSVGRDRLHSGANVLTF; CDR3 DNA: TGTGCCAGCAGCGTAGGCCGGGACAGGTTGCACTCTGGGGCCAACGTCCTGACTTTC
V gene: TRBV2; clone size: once; D gene: -; J gene: TRBJ2-7; CDR3 protein: CACSRELAWSEQYF; CDR3 DNA: TGTGCCTGTTCTCGGGAATTAGCCTGGTCCGAGCAGTACTTC
V gene: TRBV19; clone size: -; D gene: -; J gene: TRBJ2-1; CDR3 protein: CASRPTVTGNEQFF; CDR3 DNA: TGTGCCAGTAGACCGACAGTGACCGGCAATGAGCAGTTCTTC
V gene: TRBV27; clone size: -; D gene: TRBD1; J gene: TRBJ1-5; CDR3 protein: CASGRTGVRSNQPQHF; CDR3 DNA: TGTGCCAGCGGCAGAACAGGGGTGCGAAGCAATCAGCCCCAGCATTTT
V gene: TRBV11-2; clone size: -; D gene: -; J gene: TRBJ2-2; CDR3 protein: CASSYNTGYGGELFF; CDR3 DNA: TGTGCCAGCAGCTATAATACAGGGTACGGCGGGGAGCTGTTTTTT
V gene: TRBV9; clone size: -; D gene: TRBD2; J gene: TRBJ2-2; CDR3 protein: CASSVEVAGAPNTGELFF; CDR3 DNA: TGTGCCAGCAGCGTAGAAGTAGCGGGAGCTCCGAACACCGGGGAGCTGTTTTTT
V gene: TRBV6-6; clone size: -; D gene: TRBD1; J gene: TRBJ2-1; CDR3 protein: CASSYQGAGSNEQFF; CDR3 DNA: TGTGCCAGCAGTTACCAGGGGGCGGGGAGCAATGAGCAGTTCTTC
V gene: TRBV7-9; clone size: -; D gene: -; J gene: TRBJ1-3; CDR3 protein: CASSPTGSGNTIYF; CDR3 DNA: TGTGCCAGCAGCCCCACCGGCTCTGGAAACACCATATATTTT
V gene: TRBV5-1; clone size: -; D gene: -; J gene: TRBJ1-4; CDR3 protein: CASSLDRREGKLFF; CDR3 DNA: TGCGCCAGCAGCTTAGACCGGCGAGAGGGAAAACTGTTTTTT
V gene: TRBV7-3; clone size: -; D gene: -; J gene: TRBJ2-3; CDR3 protein: CASSLSVRGDRDTQYF; CDR3 DNA: TGTGCCAGCAGCTTATCGGTCCGGGGGGACAGAGATACGCAGTATTTT
V gene: TRBV4-2; clone size: -; D gene: -; J gene: TRBJ2-1; CDR3 protein: CASSQESGVRGEQFF; CDR3 DNA: TGTGCCAGCAGCCAAGAGTCGGGAGTCCGGGGTGAGCAGTTCTTC
V gene: TRBV7-3; clone size: -; D gene: -; J gene: TRBJ1-2; CDR3 protein: CASSLTGGYGYTF; CDR3 DNA: TGTGCCAGCAGCTTAACAGGGGGCTATGGCTACACCTTC
V gene: TRBV18; clone size: once; D gene: TRBD2; J gene: TRBJ2-3; CDR3 protein: CASSELLAGVGDTQYF; CDR3 DNA: TGTGCCAGCTCGGAGTTACTAGCGGGAGTTGGTGATACGCAGTATTTT
V gene: TRBV20-1; clone size: once; D gene: -; J gene: TRBJ2-1; CDR3 protein: CSARARNEQFF; CDR3 DNA: TGCAGTGCTAGAGCCCGCAATGAGCAGTTCTTC
V gene: TRBV7-2; clone size: -; D gene: TRBD2; J gene: TRBJ2-7; CDR3 protein: CASSSRTSGFYEQYF; CDR3 DNA: TGTGCCAGCAGCTCGCGGACTAGCGGGTTTTACGAGCAGTACTTC
V gene: TRBV7-2; clone size: -; D gene: -; J gene: TRBJ1-1; CDR3 protein: CASSLQVNTEAFF; CDR3 DNA: TGTGCCAGCAGCTTACAGGTGAACACTGAAGCTTTCTTT
V gene: TRBV27; clone size: -; D gene: -; J gene: TRBJ2-7; CDR3 protein: CASSKTVYYEQYF; CDR3 DNA: TGTGCCAGCAGTAAGACAGTATACTACGAGCAGTACTTC
V gene: TRBV18; clone size: -; D gene: TRBD1; J gene: TRBJ2-7; CDR3 protein: CASSPGTGGEQYF; CDR3 DNA: TGTGCCAGCTCTCCCGGTACAGGGGGCGAGCAGTACTTC
V gene: TRBV4-1; clone size: many; D gene: -; J gene: TRBJ2-7; CDR3 protein: CASSQHGGMGSYEQYF; CDR3 DNA: TGCGCCAGCAGCCAACATGGGGGGATGGGCTCCTACGAGCAGTACTTC
V gene: TRBV7-2; clone size: few; D gene: -; J gene: TRBJ1-2; CDR3 protein: CASSFPEWQGYYGYTF; CDR3 DNA: TGTGCCAGCAGCTTCCCCGAGTGGCAGGGCTACTATGGCTACACCTTC
V gene: TRBV5-6; clone size: -; D gene: -; J gene: TRBJ2-3; CDR3 protein: CASTLRGRGTDTQYF; CDR3 DNA: TGTGCCAGCACCCTTCGGGGCAGGGGCACAGATACGCAGTATTTT
V gene: TRBV12-5; clone size: -; D gene: TRBD1; J gene: TRBJ1-1; CDR3 protein: CASGPGQGTEAFF; CDR3 DNA: TGTGCTAGTGGTCCTGGACAGGGGACTGAAGCTTTCTTT
V gene: TRBV9; clone size: -; D gene: -; J gene: TRBJ2-5; CDR3 protein: CASSVLAEETQYF; CDR3 DNA: TGTGCCAGCAGCGTCCTAGCCGAAGAGACCCAGTACTTC
V gene: TRBV11-3; clone size: -; D gene: -; J gene: TRBJ2-3; CDR3 protein: CASSLGEADPSTDTQYF; CDR3 DNA: TGTGCCAGCAGCTTAGGGGAAGCGGACCCTAGCACAGATACGCAGTATTTT
V gene: TRBV27; clone size: many; D gene: TRBD2; J gene: TRBJ2-1; CDR3 protein: CAIKGTSGSNEQFF; CDR3 DNA: TGTGCCATAAAAGGGACTAGCGGGAGTAATGAGCAGTTCTTC